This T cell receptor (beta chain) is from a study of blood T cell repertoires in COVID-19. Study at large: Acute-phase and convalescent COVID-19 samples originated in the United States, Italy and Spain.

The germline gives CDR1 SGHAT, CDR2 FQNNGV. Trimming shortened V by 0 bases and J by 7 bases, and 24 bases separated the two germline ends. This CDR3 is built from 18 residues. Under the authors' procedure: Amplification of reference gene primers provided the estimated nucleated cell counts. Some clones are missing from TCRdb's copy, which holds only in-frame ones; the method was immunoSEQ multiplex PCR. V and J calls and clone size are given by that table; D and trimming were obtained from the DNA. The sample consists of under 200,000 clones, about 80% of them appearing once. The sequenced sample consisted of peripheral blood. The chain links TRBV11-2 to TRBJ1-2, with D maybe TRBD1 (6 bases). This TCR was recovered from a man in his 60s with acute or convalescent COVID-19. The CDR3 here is CASSLDVAWLTGNGGYTF. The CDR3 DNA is TGTGCCAGCAGCTTAGACGTAGCTTGGTTGACAGGCAATGGTGGCTACACCTTC.